This T cell receptor (beta chain) was sequenced during a study of identical twins. This clonotype occurred a few times. Via MiXCR, TCRdb re-called the 5' RACE reads, giving one row per CDR3 protein. Of 200,000 to 250,000 distinct CDR3 sequences listed, about 6.7% are singletons. These data also featured in a second study, about T cells expressing NK-cell markers. That paper adds: Among CD8+ T cells from more than five donors, dominant NKG2C+ clonotypes accounted for about 1.0-7.0%.

The clonotype comes from a woman in her late teens or twenties in good health. The sample consisted of CD8+ T cells sorted from blood.

CDR3: CASSPWGVDRTDTQYF. CDR3 sequence (DNA): TGTGCCAGCAGCCCCTGGGGGGTCGACCGCACAGATACGCAGTATTTT. The chain has TRBV27 and TRBJ2-3; a weak D match, TRBD2 (6 bases). CDR1 is MNHEY and CDR2 is SMNVEV in the germline V gene (reference sequence). V gave up 6 bases and J gave up 1 base, with 17 bases separating them. This CDR3 is 16 amino acids long.